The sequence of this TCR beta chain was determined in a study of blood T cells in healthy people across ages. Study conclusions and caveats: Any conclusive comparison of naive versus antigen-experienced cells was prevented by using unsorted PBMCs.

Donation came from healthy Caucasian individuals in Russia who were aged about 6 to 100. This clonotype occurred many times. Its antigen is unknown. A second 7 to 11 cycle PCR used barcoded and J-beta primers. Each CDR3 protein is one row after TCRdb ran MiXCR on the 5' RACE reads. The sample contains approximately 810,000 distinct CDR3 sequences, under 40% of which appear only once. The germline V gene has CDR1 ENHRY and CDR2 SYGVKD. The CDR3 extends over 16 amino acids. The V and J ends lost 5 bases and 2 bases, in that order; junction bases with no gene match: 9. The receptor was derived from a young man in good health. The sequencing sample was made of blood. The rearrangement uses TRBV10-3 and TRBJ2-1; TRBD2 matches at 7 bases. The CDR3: CAISSITGGTYNEQFF. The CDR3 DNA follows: TGTGCCATCAGTTCCATTACCGGGGGGACCTACAATGAGCAGTTCTTC.